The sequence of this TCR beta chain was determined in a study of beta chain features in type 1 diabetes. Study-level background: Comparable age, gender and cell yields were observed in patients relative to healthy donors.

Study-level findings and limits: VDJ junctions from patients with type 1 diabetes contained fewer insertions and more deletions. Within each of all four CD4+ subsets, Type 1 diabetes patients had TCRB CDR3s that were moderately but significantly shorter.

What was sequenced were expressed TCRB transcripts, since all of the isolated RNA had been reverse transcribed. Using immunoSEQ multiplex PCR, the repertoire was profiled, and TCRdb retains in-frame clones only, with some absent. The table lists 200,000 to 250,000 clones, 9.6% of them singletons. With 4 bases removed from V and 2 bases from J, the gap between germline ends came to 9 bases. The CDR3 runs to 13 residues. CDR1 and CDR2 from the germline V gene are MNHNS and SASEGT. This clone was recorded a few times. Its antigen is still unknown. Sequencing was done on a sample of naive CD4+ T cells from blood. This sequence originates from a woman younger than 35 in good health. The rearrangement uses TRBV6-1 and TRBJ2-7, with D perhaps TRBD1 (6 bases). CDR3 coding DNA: TGTGCCAGCAGTGTAGGGGGAACCTACGAGCAGTACTTC. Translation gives CASSVGGTYEQYF.